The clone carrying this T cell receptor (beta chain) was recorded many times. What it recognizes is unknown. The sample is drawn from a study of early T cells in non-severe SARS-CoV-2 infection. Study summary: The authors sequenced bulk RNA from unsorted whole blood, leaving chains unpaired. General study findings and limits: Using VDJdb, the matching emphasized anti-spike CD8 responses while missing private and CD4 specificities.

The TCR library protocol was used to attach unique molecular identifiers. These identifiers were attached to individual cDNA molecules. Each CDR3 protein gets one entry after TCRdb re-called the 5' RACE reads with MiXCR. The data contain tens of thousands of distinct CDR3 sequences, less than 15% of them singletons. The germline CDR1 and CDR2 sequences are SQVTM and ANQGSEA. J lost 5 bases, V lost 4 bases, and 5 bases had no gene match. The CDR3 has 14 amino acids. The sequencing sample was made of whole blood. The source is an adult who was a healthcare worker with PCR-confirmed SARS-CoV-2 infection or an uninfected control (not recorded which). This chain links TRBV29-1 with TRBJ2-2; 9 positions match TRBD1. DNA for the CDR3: TGCAGCGTTGCGGGACAGGGTAATACCGGGGAGCTGTTTTTT. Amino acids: CSVAGQGNTGELFF.